The clone carrying this TCR beta chain came up many times. The TCR beta libraries were generated through quantitative 5'-RACE incorporating molecular barcodes. Via MiXCR, TCRdb re-called the 5' RACE reads, giving one row per CDR3 protein. The sample has 200,000 to 300,000 distinct CDR3 sequences; roughly a tenth are singletons. This sample was included in a study of CD8 T cells in ankylosing spondylitis. CDR1 and CDR2 from the germline V gene are DFQATT and SNEGSKA (reference sequence). This CDR3 has 14 amino acids. V lost 5 bases and J 10 bases, leaving 21 bases between the germline ends. The chain recombines TRBV20-1 with TRBJ2-1; tentative D call: TRBD1 (5 bases). The receptor's source is a male donor with ankylosing spondylitis or in good health (not recorded which). Source material: blood, either unsorted or a sorted T cell fraction (not recorded which). This CDR3 is CSAASKPQGREQFF. The CDR3 DNA reads TGCAGTGCTGCCTCAAAACCCCAGGGAAGAGAGCAGTTCTTC.